This T cell receptor beta chain was sequenced during a study of spatial heterogeneity in lung cancer. As for the study in general: The mean occurrence of each unique TCR and UMI combination in raw reads exceeded nine. Study outcomes and limitations: Whereas they appeared in blood less at follow-up, ubiquitous expanded tumor TCRs appeared there more at resection.

As for this clonotype: Its antigen is unknown.

Trimming removed 5 bases at V and 5 bases at J, with 12 bases between. CDR1 is LGHNT and CDR2 is FRNRAP in the germline V gene. There are 13 residues in the CDR3. Time point meaning: sample taken at primary tumor resection. Samples were donated by 72 untreated early-stage non-small cell lung cancer patients. Carried by each TCR cDNA molecule was a unique molecular identifier. TCRdb passed the 5' RACE reads through MiXCR, listing each CDR3 protein once. The data show tens of thousands of distinct CDR3 sequences, roughly 5.9% seen once. This chain uses TRBV12-5 with TRBJ1-2; D unresolved. The specimen was PBMCs, collected at surgery. This receptor was obtained from a female donor with early-stage non-small cell lung cancer. The CDR3 spells CASGPEGSYGYTF. DNA of the CDR3: TGTGCTAGTGGTCCGGAGGGTTCTTATGGCTACACCTTC.